These T cell receptor beta chains were read from a single sample in a study of post-analysis software for immune sequencing data. TCRdb re-called the PCR reads through MiXCR, storing one row per CDR3 protein. Of around 770,000 distinct CDR3 sequences in the sample, around 45% were seen once. Material for sequencing was blood. The receptors derive from a girl aged 5 to 17 with multiple sclerosis. CDR3s include the opening cysteine and the closing phenylalanine or tryptophan. The order of the fields is V gene, clone size, D gene, J gene, CDR3 DNA, CDR3 protein. D genes are given only for firm matches. Clone sizes are given selectively: once, few, many, or a class where the clone is expanded.

TRBV24-1	.	.	TRBJ2-7	TGTGCCACCAGTGATTGGGCAGGGGGGACCTACGAGCAGTACTTC	CATSDWAGGTYEQYF
TRBV20-1	few	TRBD2	TRBJ2-3	TGCAGTGCTAGAAGGACTAGCGGGAGGCAAGATACGCAGTATTTT	CSARRTSGRQDTQYF
TRBV10-3	few	.	TRBJ2-7	TGTGCCATCAGTCCCCCGACCGCCCAATACGAGCAGTACTTC	CAISPPTAQYEQYF
TRBV4-3	.	.	TRBJ2-3	TGCGCCAGCAGCCAAGCCCGGACACTTACAGATACGCAGTATTTT	CASSQARTLTDTQYF
TRBV9	.	.	TRBJ1-2	TGTGCCAGCAGCATAGGGAACAGGCCCGATCATGGCTACACCTTC	CASSIGNRPDHGYTF
TRBV2	.	.	TRBJ2-5	TGTGCCAGCAAGGAACAGATCCAAGAGACCCAGTACTTC	CASKEQIQETQYF
TRBV15	.	.	TRBJ2-5	TGTGCCACCAGCAGGACAGCCCCAGAGACCCAGTACTTC	CATSRTAPETQYF
TRBV24-1	once	.	TRBJ1-4	TGTGCCACCAGTGTCGGTCCGGGGGAAAAACTGTTTTTT	CATSVGPGEKLFF
TRBV29-1	few	.	TRBJ2-1	TGCAGCGTTGGAGATGGGGCAGGTGAGCAGTTCTTC	CSVGDGAGEQFF
TRBV29-1	.	.	TRBJ2-7	TGCAGAGAATCACCGGAGACCTCCTACGAGCAGTACTTC	CRESPETSYEQYF
TRBV5-1	.	.	TRBJ2-1	TGCGCCAGCAGCTTGATTGTGTCACACAGCGCCTACAATGAGCAGTTCTTC	CASSLIVSHSAYNEQFF
TRBV10-3	.	.	TRBJ2-7	TGTGCCATCAGTGGAAAGGGAAGTGGCTACGAGCAGTACTTC	CAISGKGSGYEQYF
TRBV28	few	.	TRBJ2-7	TGTGCCAGTAGTTTTTTCGTTAGGGGCGAGCAGTACTTC	CASSFFVRGEQYF
TRBV7-2	.	TRBD1	TRBJ2-3	TGTGCCAGCAGCATTGGGACAGGGGGTAGAAATACGCAGTATTTT	CASSIGTGGRNTQYF
TRBV11-2	.	.	TRBJ2-1	TGTGCCAGCAGCCCGCAAGGGCCCCAATACAATGAGCAGTTCTTC	CASSPQGPQYNEQFF
TRBV20-1	few	.	TRBJ1-5	TGCAGTGCTAGCGTAGGGGGCAATCAGCCCCAGCATTTT	CSASVGGNQPQHF
TRBV6-5	.	.	TRBJ1-5	TGTGCCAGCAGTTACGGGCCCTCTTTGAGCAATCAGCCCCAGCATTTT	CASSYGPSLSNQPQHF
TRBV27	few	.	TRBJ2-1	TGTGCCAGCAGTTGGTCCCCCTACAATGAGCAGTTCTTC	CASSWSPYNEQFF
TRBV3-1	.	TRBD2	TRBJ2-3	TGTGCCAGCTCAACTAGCGGGGGTGGTTTGGATACGCAGTATTTT	CASSTSGGGLDTQYF
TRBV6-4	few	.	TRBJ2-1	TGTGCCAGCAGTGACCTCCTCGTGGAGAATGTATTGCCGTTCTTC	CASSDLLVENVLPFF
TRBV4-2	.	.	TRBJ2-3	TGTGCCAGCAGCCACATTCCGGGACTGGGGCGAAACTATACGCAGTATTTT	CASSHIPGLGRNYTQYF
TRBV25-1	once	TRBD1	TRBJ1-6	TGTGCCAGCAGTGAAGGGGGACAGGGTAATTCACCCCTCCACTTT	CASSEGGQGNSPLHF
TRBV4-3	.	.	TRBJ2-1	TGCGCCAGCAGCCAAGAATTCTTGTCGGGAGCGGCAGAGCAGTTCTTC	CASSQEFLSGAAEQFF
TRBV11-2	.	.	TRBJ1-4	TGTGCCAACAGCTTATACTCGAGGGGTTCTAATGAAAAACTGTTTTTT	CANSLYSRGSNEKLFF
TRBV29-1	.	.	TRBJ2-1	TGCAGCGTCGCCTACAATGGGCAGTTCTTC	CSVAYNGQFF
TRBV6-2/TRBV6-3	.	TRBD1	TRBJ1-5	TGTGCCAGCAGAGGACAGGGGGCTACTCAGCCCCAGCATTTT	CASRGQGATQPQHF
TRBV7-9	few	.	TRBJ1-2	TGTGCCAGCCGCCTAGGGGGCTATGGCTACACCTTC	CASRLGGYGYTF
TRBV5-5	many	TRBD1	TRBJ2-7	TGTGCCAGCAGCTGGGACAGGGGGAACGAGCAGTACTTC	CASSWDRGNEQYF
TRBV7-2	few	TRBD2	TRBJ2-3	TGTGCCAGCAGCCCTACTAGCGGGAGCGATACGCAGTATTTT	CASSPTSGSDTQYF
TRBV3-1	once	.	TRBJ1-1	TGTGCCAGCAGCCATGGTAACCCTCGGGATAATGCTGAAGCTTTCTTT	CASSHGNPRDNAEAFF